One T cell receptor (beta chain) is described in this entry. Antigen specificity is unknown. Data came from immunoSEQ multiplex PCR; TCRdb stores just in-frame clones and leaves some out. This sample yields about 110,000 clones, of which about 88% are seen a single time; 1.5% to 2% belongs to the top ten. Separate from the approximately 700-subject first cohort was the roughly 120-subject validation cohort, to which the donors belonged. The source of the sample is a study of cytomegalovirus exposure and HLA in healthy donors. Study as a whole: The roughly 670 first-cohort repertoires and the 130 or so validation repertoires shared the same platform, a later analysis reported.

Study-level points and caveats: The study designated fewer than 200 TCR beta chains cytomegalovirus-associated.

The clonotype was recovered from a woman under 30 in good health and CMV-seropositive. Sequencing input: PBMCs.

The CDR3 reads CASSQELGQATEAFF. The CDR3 nucleotides are TGTGCCAGCAGCCAAGAGTTGGGACAAGCGACTGAAGCTTTCTTT. The chain has TRBV4-2 and TRBJ1-1; a possible D gene is TRBD1 (6 bases). CDR1 and CDR2 from the germline V gene are LGHNA and YNFKEQ. CDR3 length: 15 amino acids. Trimming cost V 0 bases and J 5 bases, with 13 bases left between them.